The following is a T cell receptor beta chain sequence with its context. As yet, its antigen is unknown. This specimen belongs to a study of vaccination and CD4 T cells after COVID-19. Study context: Convalescent donors: six male, four female; seven Caucasian, two Asian, one multiracial, two Hispanic. Median draw time for post-COVID samples was about 100 days post-diagnosis (range 35 to 161).

Specified treatment: approximately nine-day PBMC culture with coronavirus spike peptide pools or control peptides (ViraFEST assay). Culture of 1.9 million or so PBMCs per well took place with 10 IU/ml IL-2 and approximately 11 ug/ml peptide pools. The Oncomine TCR Beta short-read assay sequenced DNA from cultured CD4+ T cells. MiXCR was run by TCRdb on the PCR reads, yielding one entry per CDR3 protein. The sample has some 17,000 distinct CDR3 sequences; over 55% are singletons. Source: CD4+ T cells from blood, cultured in vitro, taken after SARS-CoV-2 vaccination. The sequence was collected from a human donor who had recovered from COVID-19.

CDR3 in DNA: TGTGCCACCAGCAGAGATGCGGCCAGGGTCCTAGATGGGGCCAACGTCCTGACTTTC. The encoded protein is CATSRDAARVLDGANVLTF. This chain joins TRBV15 and TRBJ2-6; TRBD1 is a possible D gene (5 bases). The CDR3 totals 19 residues. CDR1 LNHNV and CDR2 YYDKDF come from the germline V gene (reference sequence). V shed 0 bases and J shed 3 bases, with 18 bases lying between them.